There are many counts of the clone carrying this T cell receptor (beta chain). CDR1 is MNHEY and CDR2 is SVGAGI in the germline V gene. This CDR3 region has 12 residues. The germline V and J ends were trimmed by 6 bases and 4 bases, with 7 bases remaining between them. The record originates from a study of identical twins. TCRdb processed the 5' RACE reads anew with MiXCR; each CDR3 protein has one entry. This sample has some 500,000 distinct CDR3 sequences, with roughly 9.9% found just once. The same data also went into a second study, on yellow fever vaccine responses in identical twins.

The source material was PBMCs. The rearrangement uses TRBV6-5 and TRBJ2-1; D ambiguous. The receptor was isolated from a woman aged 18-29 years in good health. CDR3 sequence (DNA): TGTGCCAGCAGCCGACGGTACAATGAGCAGTTCTTC. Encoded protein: CASSRRYNEQFF.